This TCR beta chain was obtained from a study of blood T cell repertoires in COVID-19. Trimming cost V 1 base and J 1 base, with 7 bases left between them. CDR3 size: 14 residues. CDR1 is LGHNA and CDR2 is YNFKEQ in the germline V gene. This clone came up once. The protocol was immunoSEQ multiplex PCR, while the TCRdb copy is restricted to in-frame clones and leaves out a portion. The data contain some 220,000 clones, around 80% of them singletons. The V and J genes are TRBV4-2 and TRBJ2-5; D is uncertain. Sequenced: peripheral blood. The TCR comes from a man aged 45 to 65 with active or convalescent COVID-19. Here the CDR3 DNA reads TGTGCCAGCAGCCAAGTGGCAGTCCAAGAGACCCAGTACTTC. This sequence encodes CASSQVAVQETQYF.